These T cell receptor beta chains were read from a single sample in a study of blood T cells in healthy people across ages. In TCRdb, the 5' RACE reads were re-called with MiXCR into one record per CDR3 protein. The repertoire holds roughly 900,000 distinct CDR3 sequences, around 46% seen once, with about an eighth in the top ten. Sequencing used blood. These receptors all stem from a man aged 30 to 39 in good health. Both conserved end residues are part of each CDR3. The D gene is left open where the match is weak. Expanded clones get a size class; other rows say once, few or many, or leave the size out.

.	TRBV9	.	TRBJ2-1	TGTGCCAGCAGCCCCCGGGACCCAGGACAGCAGTTCTTC	CASSPRDPGQQFF
.	TRBV7-4	few	TRBJ2-4	TGTGCCAGCAGCTTAGATGTGGAGCGAAACATTCAGTACTTC	CASSLDVERNIQYF
.	TRBV5-5	few	TRBJ1-2	TGTGCCAGCGACGACGGGCCGGGGTTCAGTAACTATGGCTACACCTTC	CASDDGPGFSNYGYTF
TRBD2	TRBV29-1	many	TRBJ2-1	TGCAGCGTTGGGGTAGCGGGGTACAATGAGCAGTTCTTC	CSVGVAGYNEQFF
.	TRBV3-1	.	TRBJ1-1	TGTGCCAGCAGCCGAGGGACAAAGAACACTGAAGCTTTCTTT	CASSRGTKNTEAFF
.	TRBV12-3/TRBV12-4	few	TRBJ1-2	TGTGCCAGCAGTCCACCCACAGGGAAACCCCGAGGCTACACCTTC	CASSPPTGKPRGYTF
.	TRBV29-1	.	TRBJ2-1	TGCAGCGCCTGGGACGCTGGCAATGAGCAGTTCTTC	CSAWDAGNEQFF
.	TRBV27	many	TRBJ1-4	TGTGCCAGCAGTTTCTTCCGACCCCAAAGGGCCGGCACTAATGAAAAACTGTTTTTT	CASSFFRPQRAGTNEKLFF
.	TRBV3-1	.	TRBJ1-2	TGTGCCAGCAGCCTTACCGGGACGGGAGGGTTGTATGGCTACACCTTC	CASSLTGTGGLYGYTF
.	TRBV25-1	.	TRBJ2-5	TGTGCCACCGCGGGACAGCTCCAAGAGACCCAGTACTTC	CATAGQLQETQYF
.	TRBV7-9	.	TRBJ1-4	TGTGCCAGCACTTTGGCTAATGAAAAACTGTTTTTT	CASTLANEKLFF
.	TRBV27	.	TRBJ2-1	TGTGCCAGCACGGTATCAGGAACGAGCTCCTACAATGAGCAGTTCTTC	CASTVSGTSSYNEQFF
.	TRBV2	.	TRBJ2-7	TGTGCCAGCAGTCAGGGTTTTGGTCACGAGCAGTACTTC	CASSQGFGHEQYF
TRBD1	TRBV6-1	.	TRBJ2-1	TGTGCCAGCAGGGGACAGGGATCCTACAATGAGCAGTTCTTC	CASRGQGSYNEQFF
.	TRBV20-1	.	TRBJ1-4	TGCAGTGCTTTTCCCAGGGGAGTGGTTGGAAAACTGTTTTTT	CSAFPRGVVGKLFF
TRBD1	TRBV20-1	.	TRBJ1-5	TGCAGTGCTTGGGGGGACAGGGGTAGGAATCAGCCCCAGCATTTT	CSAWGDRGRNQPQHF
.	TRBV6-6	.	TRBJ1-1	TGTGCCAGCACTTCGAAGGAGGGCTGGGACACTGAAGCTTTCTTT	CASTSKEGWDTEAFF
.	TRBV12-3/TRBV12-4	.	TRBJ1-2	TGTGCCAGCAGTTTGGGAACCACAGGGAGAGGCTACACCTTC	CASSLGTTGRGYTF
.	TRBV9	.	TRBJ2-1	TGTGCCAGCAGCGTAGCCGGGACCCCCCGGGACAATGAGCAGTTCTTC	CASSVAGTPRDNEQFF
.	TRBV11-1	.	TRBJ2-5	TGTGCCAGCGCTCTGACTAGTCCAGAGACCCAGTACTTC	CASALTSPETQYF
.	TRBV7-2	.	TRBJ1-6	TGTGCCAGCAGCTTAAATCCCCCCACCTCTGATAATTCACCCCTCCACTTT	CASSLNPPTSDNSPLHF
TRBD2	TRBV10-3	few	TRBJ2-3	TGTGCCATCAGTGACGGGGGGTTAGGAGATACGCAGTATTTT	CAISDGGLGDTQYF
.	TRBV6-5	.	TRBJ1-6	TGTGCCCGCAGTTCCCTGGACAGAGATAATTCACCCCTCCACTTT	CARSSLDRDNSPLHF
TRBD1	TRBV9	.	TRBJ2-7	TGTGCCAGCAGCGCCCACACAGGGGGCGGCGAGCAGTACTTC	CASSAHTGGGEQYF
.	TRBV12-3/TRBV12-4	.	TRBJ2-3	TGTGCCAGCAGTTTAGCGTGGCGGGTCCCTAGCACAGATACGCAGTATTTT	CASSLAWRVPSTDTQYF
TRBD2	TRBV2	.	TRBJ2-1	TGTGCCAGCAGTGAAGTTAGACTAGCGGGCGATGAGCAGTTCTTC	CASSEVRLAGDEQFF
.	TRBV4-2	.	TRBJ1-2	TGTGCCAGCAGCCAAGAAGTGAAGGGAAATGGCTACACCTTC	CASSQEVKGNGYTF
.	TRBV12-3/TRBV12-4	.	TRBJ2-3	TGTGCCAGCAGTCGCCGGACAGCAGATACGCAGTATTTT	CASSRRTADTQYF
TRBD2	TRBV9	many	TRBJ2-7	TGTGCCAGCGGTAAGGGGACTAGCTCCTACGAGCAGTACTTC	CASGKGTSSYEQYF
TRBD2	TRBV6-2/TRBV6-3	.	TRBJ2-5	TGTGCCAGCAGTTTGACTAGCGGGGCAGTAGAGACCCAGTACTTC	CASSLTSGAVETQYF
.	TRBV5-1	.	TRBJ2-7	TGCGCCAGCAGCGTGGCATTATCGCGCGAGCAGTACTTC	CASSVALSREQYF
TRBD1	TRBV20-1	.	TRBJ1-2	TGCAGTGCTAGAGCCTTGAGCCGGGACAGCAACTATGGCTACACCTTC	CSARALSRDSNYGYTF
.	TRBV11-2	.	TRBJ2-5	TGTGCCAGCAGCTTAGATCGGAAGGGTGAGCAGTACTTC	CASSLDRKGEQYF
TRBD1	TRBV5-6	few	TRBJ2-3	TGTGCCAGCAGCCCGCCCGGGACAGGGGGCAGCACAGATACGCAGTATTTT	CASSPPGTGGSTDTQYF
.	TRBV7-9	.	TRBJ1-2	TGTGCCAGCAGCTTAGAGGCTCTGGGTGGGAGCTACACCTTC	CASSLEALGGSYTF
.	TRBV12-3/TRBV12-4	.	TRBJ2-3	TGTGCCAGCAGTTTGGGGAACCCTAGCACAGATACGCAGTATTTT	CASSLGNPSTDTQYF
TRBD1	TRBV12-3/TRBV12-4	many	TRBJ1-5	TGTGCCAGCGGAGGGGGACAGGGTGGTCCCCAGCATTTT	CASGGGQGGPQHF
.	TRBV7-9	.	TRBJ2-1	TGTGCCAGCAGTAAGGACAGCATCAATGAGCAGTTCTTC	CASSKDSINEQFF
.	TRBV30	.	TRBJ2-7	TGTGCCTGGACGCGCAGTGCCTACGAGCAGTACTTC	CAWTRSAYEQYF
TRBD2	TRBV25-1	.	TRBJ2-1	TGTGCCAGCAGTGAATTGGCTAGCGGGACTTACAATGAGCAGTTCTTC	CASSELASGTYNEQFF
.	TRBV6-2/TRBV6-3	.	TRBJ1-1	TGTGCCAGCAGCCCCGGCAGGATCACTGAAGCTTTCTTT	CASSPGRITEAFF
.	TRBV2	.	TRBJ2-1	TGTGCCAGCAGTGAAGCGGGGGGAGCTCAGGAGTTCTTC	CASSEAGGAQEFF
.	TRBV11-2	few	TRBJ2-7	TGTGCCAGCAGCTTAGAAGCAGGGACGGTGACCTACGAGCAGTACTTC	CASSLEAGTVTYEQYF
TRBD1	TRBV18	few	TRBJ1-1	TGTGCCAGCTCACCCGGGACAGGGCGGAACACTGAAGCTTTCTTT	CASSPGTGRNTEAFF
.	TRBV18	.	TRBJ1-4	TGTGCCAGCTCCCGCTCCTTGATCGGGGGCGATGAAAAACTGTTTTTT	CASSRSLIGGDEKLFF
.	TRBV12-3/TRBV12-4	many	TRBJ1-2	TGTGCCAGCAGATGGGCAGGGATGCGTGGCTACACCTTC	CASRWAGMRGYTF
.	TRBV28	.	TRBJ2-7	TGTGCCAGCGGTCCCCCGATCGGGGAGCAGTACTTC	CASGPPIGEQYF
.	TRBV28	.	TRBJ1-2	TGTGCCAGCAGTTTAGTACAGGGCGACTATGGCTACACCTTC	CASSLVQGDYGYTF
TRBD1	TRBV7-2	.	TRBJ1-5	TGTGCCAGCAGCGTGGGACAGGCCAATCAGCCCCAGCATTTT	CASSVGQANQPQHF
.	TRBV2	few	TRBJ2-3	TGTGCCAGGAGAGGTCCAACTTCGGACACGCAGTATTTT	CARRGPTSDTQYF
.	TRBV7-9	few	TRBJ2-7	TGTGCCAGCAGCTTAGAACGGCTCCGGGCCGAGCAGTACTTC	CASSLERLRAEQYF
.	TRBV6-2/TRBV6-3	.	TRBJ2-7	TGTGCCAGCAGTTGGAGTAGCTCCTACGAGCAGTACTTC	CASSWSSSYEQYF
TRBD2	TRBV6-1	few	TRBJ2-7	TGTGCCAGCAGGCCGACTAGCGGGGGGGCCTACGGGCAGTACTTC	CASRPTSGGAYGQYF
TRBD1	TRBV7-8	.	TRBJ1-4	TGTGCCAGCAGCTTAGTCGGACAGGGGGTGGTAACTAATGAAAAACTGTTTTTT	CASSLVGQGVVTNEKLFF